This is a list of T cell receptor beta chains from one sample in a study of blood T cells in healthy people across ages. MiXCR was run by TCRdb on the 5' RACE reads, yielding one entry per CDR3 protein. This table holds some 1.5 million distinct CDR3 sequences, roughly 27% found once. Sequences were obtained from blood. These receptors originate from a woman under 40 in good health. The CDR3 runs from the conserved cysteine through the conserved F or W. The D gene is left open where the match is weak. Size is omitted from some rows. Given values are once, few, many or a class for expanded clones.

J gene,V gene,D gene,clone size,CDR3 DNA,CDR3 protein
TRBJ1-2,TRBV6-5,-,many,TGTGCCAGCAGTCGGGGGACGGATGGCTACACCTTC,CASSRGTDGYTF
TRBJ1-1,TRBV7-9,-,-,TGTGCCAGCAGCAAGGGATCGGACACTGAAGCTTTCTTT,CASSKGSDTEAFF
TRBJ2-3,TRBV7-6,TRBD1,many,TGCGCCAGCAGCTTCGGACAGGGTGAGACAGATACGCAGTATTTT,CASSFGQGETDTQYF
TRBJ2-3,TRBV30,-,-,TGTGCCTGGAGTGCGACTGGAGATACGCAGTATTTT,CAWSATGDTQYF
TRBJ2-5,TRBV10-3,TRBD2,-,TGTGCCATCGGCGGGGGGGAGGAGACCCAGTACTTC,CAIGGGEETQYF
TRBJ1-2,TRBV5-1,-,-,TGCGCCAGCAGCTTGGAGGTGGGAGGTTCATCTGGCTACACCTTC,CASSLEVGGSSGYTF
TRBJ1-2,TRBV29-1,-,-,TGCAGCGTTGCGGTGGGTTGGGGCTACACCTTC,CSVAVGWGYTF
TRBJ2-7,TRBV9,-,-,TGTGCCAGCAGCGTATCCCACCCGCCCTACTACGAGCAGTACTTC,CASSVSHPPYYEQYF
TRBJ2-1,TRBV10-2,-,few,TGCGCCAGTCCTCGTCGGGAGAGCTCCTACAATGAGCAGTTCTTC,CASPRRESSYNEQFF
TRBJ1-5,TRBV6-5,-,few,TGTGCCAGCAGAGACAATTTGGATCAGCCCCAGCATTTT,CASRDNLDQPQHF
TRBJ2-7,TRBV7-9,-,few,TGTGCCAGCAAGGAGTCGGGACGGGGATACAATGAGCAGTACTTC,CASKESGRGYNEQYF
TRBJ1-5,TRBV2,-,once,TGTGCCAGCAGACCAGAAGGGGGGGGCAATCAGCCCCAGCATTTT,CASRPEGGGNQPQHF
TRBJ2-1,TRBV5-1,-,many,TGCGCCAGCAGCTTCACCAAGGGGCCTCACAATGAGCAGTTCTTC,CASSFTKGPHNEQFF
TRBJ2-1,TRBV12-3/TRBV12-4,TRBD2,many,TGTGCCAGCAGTTTAAATAGTCTAGCGGGATTTCTGGGCGAGCAGTTCTTC,CASSLNSLAGFLGEQFF
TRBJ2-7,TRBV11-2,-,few,TGTGCCAGCAGCTTAGGCACTAATCTCGAGCAGTACTTC,CASSLGTNLEQYF
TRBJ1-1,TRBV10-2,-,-,TGCGCCAGCAGGGCGGGTGTTGGGAGGGGGACCACTGAAGCTTTCTTT,CASRAGVGRGTTEAFF
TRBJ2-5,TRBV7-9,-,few,TGTGCCAGCAGCTTACACGAGAGTCGCCAAGAGACCCAGTACTTC,CASSLHESRQETQYF
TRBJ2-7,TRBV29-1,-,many,TGCAGCGTTGTTCCAGGGGCGAGTCGGTACGAGCAGTACTTC,CSVVPGASRYEQYF
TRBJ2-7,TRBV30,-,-,TGTGCCTGGAGTGTACTGGACCTGGGCTACGAGCAGTACTTC,CAWSVLDLGYEQYF
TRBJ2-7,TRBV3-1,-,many,TGTGCCAGCAGCCCGACACGTAATCTCTACGAGCAGTACTTC,CASSPTRNLYEQYF
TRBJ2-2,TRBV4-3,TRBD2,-,TGCGCCAGCAGCCAAGCGGGTACTAGCGGGGTAATCGGGGAGCTGTTTTTT,CASSQAGTSGVIGELFF
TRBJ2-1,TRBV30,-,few,TGTGCCTGGGCCCAGCAGGGTGTTGGGAATGAGCAGTTCTTC,CAWAQQGVGNEQFF
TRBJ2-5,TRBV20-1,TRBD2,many,TGCAGTGCTCAGGACACGGGACTAGGGGGGACCCAGTACTTC,CSAQDTGLGGTQYF
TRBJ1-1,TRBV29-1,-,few,TGCAGCGTTAGTCGGGTTTTGGGCACTGAAGCTTTCTTT,CSVSRVLGTEAFF
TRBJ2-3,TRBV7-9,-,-,TGTGCCAGCAGCTACCAGCTCAGAGATACGCAGTATTTT,CASSYQLRDTQYF
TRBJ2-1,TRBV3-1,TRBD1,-,TGTGCCAGCAGCCAAGATGGGGGACAGGGAGTTGAGCAGTTCTTC,CASSQDGGQGVEQFF
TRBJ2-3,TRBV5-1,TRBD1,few,TGCGCCAGCAGCCGGGACAGGGGGGATACGCAGTATTTT,CASSRDRGDTQYF
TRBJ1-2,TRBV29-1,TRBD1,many,TGCAGCGTTGATCAGGACAGGCCCTCGGGCTATGGCTACACCTTC,CSVDQDRPSGYGYTF
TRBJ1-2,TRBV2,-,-,TGTGCCAGCAGTCGAAAAGGACCGGCTAACTATGGCTACACCTTC,CASSRKGPANYGYTF
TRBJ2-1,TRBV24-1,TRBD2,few,TGTGCCACCAGTGATTTGCTGCCCAAAGCCGGGGGGTCCTACAATGAGCAGTTCTTC,CATSDLLPKAGGSYNEQFF
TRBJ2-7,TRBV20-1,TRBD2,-,TGCAGTGCTACAAGGACTAGCGGGCCAAGGGGCTCCTACGAGCAGTACTTC,CSATRTSGPRGSYEQYF
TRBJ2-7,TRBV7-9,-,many,TGTGCCAGCAGCTTATACACTTACTACGAGCAGTACTTC,CASSLYTYYEQYF
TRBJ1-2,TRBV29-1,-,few,TGCAGCGTTGTGGGGGGCATTGCCGACCTTAACTATGGCTACACCTTC,CSVVGGIADLNYGYTF
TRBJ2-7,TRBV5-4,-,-,TGTGCCAGCTCCCCGGAGGGGGGGCAGGGATCCTACGAGCAGTACTTC,CASSPEGGQGSYEQYF
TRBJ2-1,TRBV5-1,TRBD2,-,TGCGCCAGCAGCACGGGGACTAGCGGGTCGCTCTATGAGCAGTTCTTC,CASSTGTSGSLYEQFF
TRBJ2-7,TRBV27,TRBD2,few,TGTGCCAGCAGTTTGCGAGCGGGGGGGTCCCCCTACGAGCAGTACTTC,CASSLRAGGSPYEQYF
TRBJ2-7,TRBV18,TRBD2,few,TGTGCCAGCTCAAGGCTAGCGGGAGTGGGACCATACGAGCAGTACTTC,CASSRLAGVGPYEQYF
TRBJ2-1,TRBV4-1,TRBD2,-,TGCGCCAGCAGCCAAGATGAGGGAGGGGTACACAATGAGCAGTTCTTC,CASSQDEGGVHNEQFF
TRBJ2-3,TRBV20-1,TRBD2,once,TGCAGTGCTAGAGACCCGGGACTAGCATTCGGAGCAGATACGCAGTATTTT,CSARDPGLAFGADTQYF
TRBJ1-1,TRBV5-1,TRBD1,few,TGTGCCAGCAGCTTTCGGACAGGGGGCAACACTGAAGCTTTCTTT,CASSFRTGGNTEAFF
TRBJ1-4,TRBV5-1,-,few,TGCGCCAGCAGCTGGTGGTCGGACCGGAATGAAAAACTGTTTTTT,CASSWWSDRNEKLFF
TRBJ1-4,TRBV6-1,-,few,TGTGCCAGCAGTGAAGACGGATCACCTAATGAAAAACTGTTTTTT,CASSEDGSPNEKLFF
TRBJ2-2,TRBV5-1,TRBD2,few,TGCGCCAGCAGCCGAGCGGGGTCCCTGAACACCGGGGAGCTGTTTTTT,CASSRAGSLNTGELFF
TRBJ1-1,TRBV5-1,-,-,TGCGCCAGCAGCTTGCCCCTGGATACCACTGAAGCTTTCTTT,CASSLPLDTTEAFF
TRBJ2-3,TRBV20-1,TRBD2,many,TGCAAAGCGGGGGGGCGATCCGCTAGCACAGATACGCAGTATTTT,CKAGGRSASTDTQYF
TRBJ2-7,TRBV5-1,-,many,TGCGCCAGCAGCCCGGACGGGGGGCGAGCCTACTACGAGCAGTACTTC,CASSPDGGRAYYEQYF
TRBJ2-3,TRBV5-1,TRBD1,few,TGCGCCAGCAGCTTGGCACTAGGACAGGAAGGAACGCAGTATTTT,CASSLALGQEGTQYF
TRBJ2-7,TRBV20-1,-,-,TGCAGTGCTAGAGATCTTGCATACTACAATGAGCAGTACTTC,CSARDLAYYNEQYF
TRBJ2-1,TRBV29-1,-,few,TGCAGCGTGGGGCCTCCAAAAAACAATGAGCAGTTCTTC,CSVGPPKNNEQFF
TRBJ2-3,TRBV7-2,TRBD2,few,TGTGCCAGCAGCGTTGCTAGCGGACTTCTGTGGGATACGCAGTATTTT,CASSVASGLLWDTQYF
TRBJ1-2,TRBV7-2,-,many,TGTGCCAGCAGCTTTGAGCAGGCTAACTATGGCTACACCTTC,CASSFEQANYGYTF
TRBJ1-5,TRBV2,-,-,TGTGCCAGCAGCCTCATGGAGTGGGCCCAGCATTTT,CASSLMEWAQHF
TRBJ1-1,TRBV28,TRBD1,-,TGTGCCAGCAGTTCGGCCGGGACAGGGCCCACTGAAGCTTTCTTT,CASSSAGTGPTEAFF
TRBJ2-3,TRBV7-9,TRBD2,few,TGTGCCAGCAGCGCCCCGGGGGGGGGACTTCAACGCACAGATACGCAGTATTTT,CASSAPGGGLQRTDTQYF
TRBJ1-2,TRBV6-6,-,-,TGTGCCAGCAGGCAAGCCGACACCTTCTATGGCTACACCTTC,CASRQADTFYGYTF